This T cell receptor beta chain comes out of a study of cytomegalovirus exposure and HLA in healthy donors. Study results and limitations: The sole available immune exposure information was CMV serostatus.

With 60 Vbeta and 13 Jbeta primers, the PCR was carried out. Assay: immunoSEQ multiplex PCR; the TCRdb copy retains only in-frame clones and omits some. Of under 55,000 clones in the sample, 72% are singletons; the top ten hold about 9.7%. With 0 bases clipped from V and 8 bases from J, the junction kept 6 bases outside the gene matches. The CDR3 spans 14 residues. The germline gives CDR1 SGHRS, CDR2 YFSETQ. A note on this clone: What it binds is not known.

The V and J genes are TRBV5-1 and TRBJ1-2; 8 bases agree with TRBD1. The source of this sequence is a woman between 50 and 59 years old in good health and CMV-seronegative. The sequenced material came from PBMCs. CDR3 residues: CASSLGQGHGGYTF. The CDR3 DNA is TGCGCCAGCAGCTTGGGACAGGGGCACGGGGGCTACACCTTC. The whole variable domain, remainder taken from reference TRBV5-1 and TRBJ1-2, is KAGVTQTPRYLIKTRGQQVTLSCSPISGHRSVSWYQQTPGQGLQFLFEYFSETQRNKGNFPGRFSGRQFSNSRSEMNVSTLELGDSALYLCASSLGQGHGGYTFGSGTRLTVV.